The 13 T cell receptor beta chains below all came from one sample that was sequenced in a study of human T cells and chemical hapten exposure. TCRdb reprocessed the RACE reads with MiXCR, giving one entry per CDR3 protein. Here the sample spans tens of thousands of distinct CDR3 sequences, around an eighth being singletons. The time point was: pre-sensitization, week 0. Sample treatment: therapeutic diphenylcyclopropenone sensitization with weekly scalp DPC. The sequencing here drew on whole blood, taken in connection with sensitization to the hapten diphenylcyclopropenone (DPC). Receptors originate from a woman between 25 and 40 years old with alopecia areata. Some clones in this sample may be carry-over from other donors' samples.

V and J are TRBV7-9 and TRBJ1-5, with D uncertain. The CDR3 has 12 amino acids. The V end lost 3 bases, the J end lost 6 bases, and 6 bases lay between the germline ends. Germline CDR1 is SEHNR and CDR2 is FQNEAQ (reference sequence). In DNA form, the CDR3 reads TGTGCCAGCAGCTTTTCTTCTCAGCCCCAGCATTTT. As protein: CASSFSSQPQHF.

This clonotype was observed a handful of times. The chain couples TRBV14 to TRBJ2-7; no clear D gene. Germline CDR1 reads SGHDN; CDR2 reads FVKESK. The CDR3 runs 14 residues. Trimming took 0 bases from V and 1 from J, leaving 7 bases between them. The CDR3 sequence is CASSQDLGSYEQYF. CDR3 nucleotides: TGTGCCAGCAGCCAAGACCTAGGTTCCTACGAGCAGTACTTC.

This clonotype occurred a few times. The chain links TRBV20-1 to TRBJ2-5; D possibly corresponds to TRBD2 (6 bases). Germline-derived CDR1 and CDR2 are DFQATT and SNEGSKA (reference sequence). With 6 bases removed from V and 0 bases from J, the gap between germline ends came to 8 bases. The CDR3 is made up of 12 amino acids. The CDR3 reads CSAGLYQETQYF. The CDR3 nucleotides read TGCAGTGCGGGACTTTACCAAGAGACCCAGTACTTC.

In its sample, this clonotype was seen many times. Compared with germline, one end of the junction differs, possibly owing to a read error. This rearrangement joins TRBV14 to TRBJ2-7; D could derive from TRBD1 or TRBD2 (5 bases each). The germline V gene encodes CDR1 SGHDN and CDR2 FVKESK. CDR3 size: 12 residues. This chain's CDR3 is CASSQDSGTRDF. Here the CDR3 DNA reads TGTGCCAGCAGCCAAGATAGTGGGACGAGGGACTTC.

This clonotype was seen repeatedly, ten times or more. This rearrangement joins TRBV5-1 to TRBJ2-5; D is undetermined. The CDR3 spans 14 residues. Trimming left V 0 bases short and J 2 bases short, with 8 bases between. Per germline, CDR1 SGHRS and CDR2 YFSETQ. CDR3 region: CASSLGTSQETQYF. CDR3 in DNA: TGCGCCAGCAGCTTGGGGACCTCACAAGAGACCCAGTACTTC.

The chain carries TRBV7-3 and TRBJ2-3, with 7 bases aligning to TRBD2. The germline V gene has CDR1 SGHTA and CDR2 FQGTGA. Trimming took 2 bases from V and 4 from J; bases not matched to a gene: 6. The CDR3 is made up of 15 amino acids. The CDR3 region is CASSLGTKIPDTQYF. CDR3 coding DNA: TGTGCCAGCAGCTTAGGGACTAAGATTCCAGATACGCAGTATTTT. Filled out from reference TRBV7-3 and TRBJ2-3, the complete variable domain reads GAGVSQTPSNKVTEKGKYVELRCDPISGHTALYWYRQSLGQGPEFLIYFQGTGAADDSGLPNDRFFAVRPEGSVSTLKIQRTERGDSAVYLCASSLGTKIPDTQYFGPGTRLTVL.

This clonotype was seen many times. The rearrangement uses TRBV28 and TRBJ2-2, with TRBD2 as a possible D gene (5 bases). Germline CDR1 is MDHEN and CDR2 is SYDVKM. V dropped 4 bases and J dropped 5 bases, with 20 bases sitting between them. CDR3 length: 17 residues. The CDR3 spells CASSYPTSGKITGELFF. The CDR3 nucleotides are TGTGCCAGCAGTTACCCAACCTCCGGGAAGATTACCGGGGAGCTGTTTTTT.

This clonotype showed up just a few times. The chain couples TRBV4-3 to TRBJ2-3, with 9 bases identical to TRBD1. Germline trimming cut 6 bases from V and 3 bases from J; bases unmatched to any gene: 13. The germline V gene encodes CDR1 LGHNA and CDR2 YSLEER. There are 17 residues in the CDR3. The CDR3 region is CASSPSPRDRVTDTQYF. In DNA, the CDR3 is TGCGCCAGCAGTCCATCCCCCCGGGACAGGGTAACAGATACGCAGTATTTT.

This clonotype has a handful of counts. The chain is built from TRBV4-3 and TRBJ2-3; D perhaps matches TRBD1 (5 bases). CDR3 length: 15 residues. The germline V gene has CDR1 LGHNA and CDR2 YSLEER. The V gene lost 0 bases and the J gene lost 4 bases, with 11 bases spanning the gap. CDR3 coding DNA: TGCGCCAGCAGCCAAGATCTAGGGGTCGCAGATACGCAGTATTTT. Protein product: CASSQDLGVADTQYF.

Within the sample, this clonotype is medium-sized. The chain has TRBV7-9 and TRBJ2-7, with no clear D. The CDR3 is 14 amino acids. Germline assignment: CDR1 SEHNR and CDR2 FQNEAQ (reference sequence). Trimming left V 5 bases short and J 3 bases short, with 14 bases between. CDR3 coding DNA: TGTGCCAGCAGCCGAAGCAGGACGGACTACGAGCAGTACTTC. The encoded protein is CASSRSRTDYEQYF.

This clonotype showed up many times. The V gene is TRBV21-1, the J gene TRBJ2-3; the D call in the table, TRBD1, was not verified against the DNA. TRBV21-1 has pseudogene status. The CDR3 runs to 14 residues. The CDR3 protein is CASTWTESADTQYF. In DNA form, the CDR3 reads TGTGCCAGTACGTGGACAGAAAGCGCAGATACGCAGTATTTT.

This clonotype occurred a few times. The V call is TRBV9, the J call TRBJ2-7; D not certain. V was clipped by 0 bases and J by 7 bases, with 17 bases between them. The CDR3 has 15 residues. Germline V gene sequence: CDR1 SGDLS, CDR2 YYNGEE. The CDR3 loop is CASSVAQDIIYEQYF. CDR3 sequence (DNA): TGTGCCAGCAGCGTAGCGCAGGATATCATCTATGAGCAGTACTTC.

The rearrangement uses TRBV7-9 and TRBJ2-1; 8 bases are shared with TRBD1. V shed 5 bases and J 2 bases; nucleotides not matched to a gene: 8. CDR1 is SEHNR and CDR2 is FQNEAQ in the germline V gene (reference sequence). This CDR3 has 16 amino acids. The CDR3 DNA sequence: TGTGCCAGCAGCGTCGGGACAGGAGGGACCTACAATGAGCAGTTCTTC. This sequence encodes CASSVGTGGTYNEQFF. The full variable domain, completed using reference TRBV7-9 and TRBJ2-1, is DTGVSQNPRHKITKRGQNVTFRCDPISEHNRLYWYRQTLGQGPEFLTYFQNEAQLEKSRLLSDRFSAERPKGSFSTLEIQRTEQGDSAMYLCASSVGTGGTYNEQFFGPGTRLTVL.